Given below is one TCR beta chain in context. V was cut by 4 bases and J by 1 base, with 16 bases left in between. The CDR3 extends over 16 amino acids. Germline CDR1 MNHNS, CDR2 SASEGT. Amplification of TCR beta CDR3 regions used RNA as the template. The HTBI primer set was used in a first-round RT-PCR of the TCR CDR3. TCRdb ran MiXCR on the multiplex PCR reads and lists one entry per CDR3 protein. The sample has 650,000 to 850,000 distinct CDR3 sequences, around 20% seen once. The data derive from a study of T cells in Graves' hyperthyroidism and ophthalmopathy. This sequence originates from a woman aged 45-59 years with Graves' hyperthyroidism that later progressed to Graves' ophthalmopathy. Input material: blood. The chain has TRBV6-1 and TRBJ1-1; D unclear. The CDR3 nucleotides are TGTGCCAGCAGTGCAAACTCCGGGATTACGAACACTGAAGCTTTCTTT. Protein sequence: CASSANSGITNTEAFF.